Listed below are T cell receptor beta chains from one sample, sequenced in a study of blood T cell repertoires in COVID-19. Produced via immunoSEQ multiplex PCR; TCRdb's table is partial and in-frame only. The repertoire holds under 250,000 clones, with roughly 85% as singletons. Sequencing used peripheral blood. These receptors came from a woman between 18 and 29 years old with acute or convalescent COVID-19. The CDR3 runs from the conserved cysteine through the conserved F or W. A D gene is named only where the DNA matches it firmly. Size tells how often a clone was seen (once, few, many) or the class of an expanded clone, and some rows leave it out.

CDR3 protein: CASRSGQANTEAFF
CDR3 DNA: TGTGCCAGCAGATCGGGACAAGCGAACACTGAAGCTTTCTTT
J gene: TRBJ1-1
D gene: -
V gene: TRBV6-5
clone size: once

CDR3 protein: CASSQESEYNEQFF
CDR3 DNA: TGCGCCAGCAGCCAAGAATCGGAGTACAATGAGCAGTTCTTC
J gene: TRBJ2-1
D gene: -
V gene: TRBV4-3
clone size: -

CDR3 protein: CASSRSGRVSFAFF
CDR3 DNA: TGTGCCAGCAGCCGTAGCGGGAGGGTCTCATTTGCGTTCTTC
J gene: TRBJ2-1
D gene: TRBD2
V gene: TRBV27
clone size: many

CDR3 protein: CASSTTGTGSYGYTF
CDR3 DNA: TGTGCCAGTAGTACAACCGGGACAGGCAGCTATGGCTACACCTTC
J gene: TRBJ1-2
D gene: TRBD1
V gene: TRBV19
clone size: few

CDR3 protein: CASSSLGEEGNTIYF
CDR3 DNA: TGTGCCAGCAGCTCCCTCGGGGAAGAGGGAAACACCATATATTTT
J gene: TRBJ1-3
D gene: -
V gene: TRBV7-9
clone size: -

CDR3 protein: CASSVGTAEAFF
CDR3 DNA: TGTGCCAGCAGCGTAGGAACAGCTGAAGCTTTCTTT
J gene: TRBJ1-1
D gene: -
V gene: TRBV9
clone size: -

CDR3 protein: CASSLGYVVQETQYF
CDR3 DNA: TGTGCCAGCAGCTTAGGCTATGTGGTCCAAGAGACCCAGTACTTC
J gene: TRBJ2-5
D gene: -
V gene: TRBV7-8
clone size: -

CDR3 protein: CASSPRTSGSADTQYF
CDR3 DNA: TGTGCCAGCTCACCTCGGACTAGCGGGAGTGCAGATACGCAGTATTTT
J gene: TRBJ2-3
D gene: TRBD2
V gene: TRBV18
clone size: -

CDR3 protein: CASSARQGHEQYF
CDR3 DNA: TGTGCCAGTAGTGCACGACAGGGACACGAGCAGTACTTC
J gene: TRBJ2-7
D gene: TRBD1
V gene: TRBV19
clone size: -

CDR3 protein: CASSGRGGVNNSPLHF
CDR3 DNA: TGTGCCAGCAGTGGACGCGGAGGGGTTAATAATTCACCCCTCCACTTT
J gene: TRBJ1-6
D gene: -
V gene: TRBV6-1
clone size: -

CDR3 protein: CASSYWGQGQPQHF
CDR3 DNA: TGTGCCAGCAGTTACTGGGGCCAGGGCCAGCCCCAGCATTTT
J gene: TRBJ1-5
D gene: -
V gene: TRBV6-2/TRBV6-3
clone size: -

CDR3 protein: CASSEMGLGVTEAFF
CDR3 DNA: TGTGCCAGCAGTGAAATGGGTTTAGGGGTCACTGAAGCTTTCTTT
J gene: TRBJ1-1
D gene: -
V gene: TRBV2
clone size: -

CDR3 protein: CASSLAGDGNQPQHF
CDR3 DNA: TGTGCCAGCAGCTTGGCAGGGGACGGCAATCAGCCCCAGCATTTT
J gene: TRBJ1-5
D gene: -
V gene: TRBV5-4
clone size: -

CDR3 protein: CASSGWSSGREETQYF
CDR3 DNA: TGTGCCAGTAGTGGTTGGTCTAGCGGGCGGGAAGAGACCCAGTACTTC
J gene: TRBJ2-5
D gene: TRBD2
V gene: TRBV19
clone size: -

CDR3 protein: CAWSKLPGKPGQGGTGELFF
CDR3 DNA: TGTGCCTGGAGTAAACTCCCCGGTAAACCGGGACAGGGGGGCACCGGGGAGCTGTTTTTT
J gene: TRBJ2-2
D gene: TRBD1
V gene: TRBV30
clone size: few

CDR3 protein: CASKAGLTGNTIYF
CDR3 DNA: TGTGCCAGCAAAGCCGGACTGACCGGAAACACCATATATTTT
J gene: TRBJ1-3
D gene: -
V gene: TRBV28
clone size: -

CDR3 protein: CAWSVRGGGYTF
CDR3 DNA: TGTGCCTGGAGTGTAAGGGGGGGAGGCTACACCTTC
J gene: TRBJ1-2
D gene: -
V gene: TRBV30
clone size: -